The rows below give T cell receptor beta chains drawn from one sample of a study of cytomegalovirus exposure and HLA in healthy donors. Repertoires were generated with immunoSEQ multiplex PCR, while TCRdb's copy carries only in-frame clones and drops some. The sample holds 100,000 or so clones; more than 70% are singletons and the top ten take about 3.8%. The sequenced sample was PBMCs. All receptors derive from a man aged 25-45 years in good health and CMV-seronegative. The CDR3 runs from the conserved cysteine through the conserved F or W. Each record gives: D gene, V gene, clone size, J gene, CDR3 protein, CDR3 DNA. D genes are given only for firm matches. Clone size is stated in some rows and not others, as once, few, many or a class when expanded.

d_gene: TRBD1
v_gene: TRBV5-1
abundance: few
j_gene: TRBJ2-3
CDR3aa: CASSLGDRPDTQYF
CDR3nt: TGCGCCAGCAGCTTGGGGGACAGACCAGATACGCAGTATTTT

d_gene: TRBD1
v_gene: TRBV2
abundance: once
j_gene: TRBJ2-7
CDR3aa: CASSRGQGYEQYF
CDR3nt: TGTGCCAGCAGCAGGGGACAGGGTTACGAGCAGTACTTC

d_gene: TRBD1
v_gene: TRBV4-2
abundance: .
j_gene: TRBJ1-2
CDR3aa: CASSQEGAGGDYGYTF
CDR3nt: TGTGCCAGCAGCCAAGAAGGGGCAGGGGGCGACTATGGCTACACCTTC

d_gene: .
v_gene: TRBV10-3
abundance: .
j_gene: TRBJ1-5
CDR3aa: CAIQAGLNQPQHF
CDR3nt: TGTGCCATCCAAGCAGGGCTCAATCAGCCCCAGCATTTT

d_gene: TRBD1
v_gene: TRBV7-2
abundance: .
j_gene: TRBJ1-4
CDR3aa: CASSPRAGGIEKLFF
CDR3nt: TGTGCCAGCAGCCCCCGGGCAGGGGGCATTGAAAAACTGTTTTTT

d_gene: .
v_gene: TRBV6-5
abundance: .
j_gene: TRBJ2-1
CDR3aa: CASSRPGGPGEQFF
CDR3nt: TGTGCCAGCAGTCGCCCCGGGGGGCCGGGGGAGCAGTTCTTC

d_gene: .
v_gene: TRBV7-2
abundance: .
j_gene: TRBJ2-5
CDR3aa: CASSLVVLAGETQYF
CDR3nt: TGTGCCAGCAGCTTAGTGGTCTTGGCGGGAGAGACCCAGTACTTC

d_gene: .
v_gene: TRBV5-6
abundance: .
j_gene: TRBJ1-5
CDR3aa: CASSSRTDNQPQHF
CDR3nt: TGTGCCAGCAGCTCCAGGACAGACAATCAGCCCCAGCATTTT

d_gene: TRBD2
v_gene: TRBV4-1
abundance: .
j_gene: TRBJ2-3
CDR3aa: CASSQALAGLLDTQYF
CDR3nt: TGCGCCAGCAGCCAAGCACTAGCGGGATTGTTAGATACGCAGTATTTT

d_gene: .
v_gene: TRBV5-1
abundance: .
j_gene: TRBJ2-3
CDR3aa: CASSFSSGSTDTQYF
CDR3nt: TGCGCCAGCAGCTTTTCCAGCGGTAGCACAGATACGCAGTATTTT

d_gene: .
v_gene: TRBV5-1
abundance: once
j_gene: TRBJ1-1
CDR3aa: CASSLGQVAAEAFF
CDR3nt: TGCGCCAGCAGCTTGGGACAGGTTGCCGCTGAAGCTTTCTTT

d_gene: .
v_gene: TRBV29-1
abundance: .
j_gene: TRBJ2-5
CDR3aa: CSVIWLGETQYF
CDR3nt: TGCAGCGTTATTTGGCTCGGGGAGACCCAGTACTTC

d_gene: TRBD2
v_gene: TRBV7-2
abundance: .
j_gene: TRBJ2-7
CDR3aa: CASAGEAGGPLYEQYF
CDR3nt: TGTGCCAGCGCTGGCGAGGCGGGAGGGCCGTTATACGAGCAGTACTTC

d_gene: TRBD2
v_gene: TRBV11-3
abundance: .
j_gene: TRBJ2-7
CDR3aa: CASSLVGTSVHEQYF
CDR3nt: TGTGCCAGCAGCTTAGTAGGGACTAGCGTCCACGAGCAGTACTTC

d_gene: .
v_gene: TRBV18
abundance: .
j_gene: TRBJ2-3
CDR3aa: CASSGPGKADTQYF
CDR3nt: TGTGCCAGCTCAGGACCAGGGAAAGCAGATACGCAGTATTTT

d_gene: .
v_gene: TRBV6-5
abundance: few
j_gene: TRBJ1-5
CDR3aa: CASSYSSMGGQPQHF
CDR3nt: TGTGCCAGCAGTTACTCGAGCATGGGGGGTCAGCCCCAGCATTTT

d_gene: TRBD2
v_gene: TRBV7-2
abundance: .
j_gene: TRBJ2-7
CDR3aa: CASRALAGSGYEQYF
CDR3nt: TGTGCCAGCAGAGCCCTAGCGGGAAGTGGCTACGAGCAGTACTTC

d_gene: .
v_gene: TRBV6-5
abundance: .
j_gene: TRBJ1-4
CDR3aa: CASKTGGAREKLFF
CDR3nt: TGTGCCAGCAAGACCGGGGGGGCTAGAGAAAAACTGTTTTTT

d_gene: .
v_gene: TRBV5-1
abundance: .
j_gene: TRBJ2-5
CDR3aa: CASSLAGGRGETQYF
CDR3nt: TGCGCCAGCAGCTTGGCGGGGGGCAGGGGAGAGACCCAGTACTTC

d_gene: TRBD2
v_gene: TRBV5-6
abundance: .
j_gene: TRBJ2-2
CDR3aa: CASSATSGGNTGELFF
CDR3nt: TGTGCCAGCAGCGCGACTAGCGGGGGGAACACCGGGGAGCTGTTTTTT

d_gene: .
v_gene: TRBV9
abundance: .
j_gene: TRBJ2-6
CDR3aa: CASRRSGANVLTF
CDR3nt: TGTGCCAGCAGGAGGTCAGGGGCCAACGTCCTGACTTTC

d_gene: TRBD2
v_gene: TRBV4-2
abundance: .
j_gene: TRBJ2-5
CDR3aa: CASSQESGTSGLQETQYF
CDR3nt: TGTGCCAGCAGCCAAGAGTCCGGGACTAGCGGACTCCAAGAGACCCAGTACTTC

d_gene: .
v_gene: TRBV10-3
abundance: .
j_gene: TRBJ2-6
CDR3aa: CAISVLQGPSSGANVLTF
CDR3nt: TGTGCCATCAGTGTCTTACAGGGTCCGAGCTCTGGGGCCAACGTCCTGACTTTC

d_gene: TRBD2
v_gene: TRBV7-2
abundance: .
j_gene: TRBJ2-5
CDR3aa: CASSATSGGYQETQYF
CDR3nt: TGTGCCAGCAGCGCGACTAGCGGGGGTTACCAAGAGACCCAGTACTTC

d_gene: .
v_gene: TRBV7-9
abundance: .
j_gene: TRBJ2-1
CDR3aa: CASSLRVADRVYNEQFF
CDR3nt: TGTGCCAGCAGCTTACGGGTCGCGGACAGAGTGTACAATGAGCAGTTCTTC

d_gene: TRBD1
v_gene: TRBV4-1
abundance: .
j_gene: TRBJ1-2
CDR3aa: CASSQDRGTYGYTF
CDR3nt: TGCGCCAGCAGCCAAGACAGGGGGACCTATGGCTACACCTTC

d_gene: .
v_gene: TRBV2
abundance: once
j_gene: TRBJ1-3
CDR3aa: CASSEAGTLSGNTIYF
CDR3nt: TGTGCCAGCAGTGAAGCAGGGACACTCTCTGGAAACACCATATATTTT

d_gene: .
v_gene: TRBV6-1
abundance: .
j_gene: TRBJ1-1
CDR3aa: CASSEWQGTEAFF
CDR3nt: TGTGCCAGCAGTGAATGGCAGGGCACTGAAGCTTTCTTT

d_gene: .
v_gene: TRBV7-8
abundance: .
j_gene: TRBJ1-1
CDR3aa: CASSPRALTGLLMNTEAFF
CDR3nt: TGTGCCAGCAGCCCAAGGGCCCTCACAGGTTTACTCATGAACACTGAAGCTTTCTTT

d_gene: TRBD1
v_gene: TRBV18
abundance: .
j_gene: TRBJ1-5
CDR3aa: CASSYRGPADQPQHF
CDR3nt: TGTGCCAGCTCATACAGGGGGCCCGCGGATCAGCCCCAGCATTTT

d_gene: .
v_gene: TRBV2
abundance: .
j_gene: TRBJ1-1
CDR3aa: CASSDRNTEAFF
CDR3nt: TGTGCCAGCAGTGACCGGAACACTGAAGCTTTCTTT

d_gene: TRBD1
v_gene: TRBV27
abundance: .
j_gene: TRBJ2-7
CDR3aa: CASRDRGHYEQYF
CDR3nt: TGTGCCAGCAGGGACAGGGGCCACTACGAGCAGTACTTC

d_gene: .
v_gene: TRBV29-1
abundance: .
j_gene: TRBJ1-2
CDR3aa: CSVEGGHPNYGYTF
CDR3nt: TGCAGCGTTGAAGGCGGACACCCAAACTATGGCTACACCTTC